This TCR beta chain was retrieved from a study of control samples from healthy donors and cancer patients. Using immunoSEQ multiplex PCR, the repertoire was profiled, and TCRdb retains in-frame clones only, with some absent. The sample consists of about 92,000 clones, around 80% of them appearing once. Trimming cost V 3 bases and J 3 bases; bases outside gene matches: 3. The CDR3 contains 15 residues. Germline CDR1 reads LGHDT; CDR2 reads YNNKEL (reference sequence). The receptor was derived from a woman aged 60 to 75 in good health. V is TRBV3-1 (or the pseudogene TRBV3-2) and J is TRBJ2-1; TRBD1 matches at 9 bases. Input material: blood. The CDR3 DNA reads as TGTGCCAGCAGCCAGCGGGGACAGGGCTACAATGAGCAGTTCTTC. Translating it yields CASSQRGQGYNEQFF.